Below, one T cell receptor beta chain is given with its context. This clonotype was seen ten or more times. Its recognized antigen is unknown. No base quality information exists; no much larger clone differs at one position. The data belong to a study of T cells in Graves' hyperthyroidism and ophthalmopathy (dated by TCRdb to 2018 to 2020). Looking at the study overall: Peripheral blood was collected at initial diagnosis, before any treatment. TCR V-J signatures able to tell the groups apart were searched for in a discovery cohort of about a hundred patients, of whom around 43 had Graves' ophthalmopathy and around 58 had stable Graves' hyperthyroidism. An independent validation cohort of about 20 hyperthyroidism patients and about 15 patients who later progressed to ophthalmopathy tested prospective prediction of ophthalmopathy. The roughly 94 discovery patients were randomly split 7:3 into training and test sets. Thyroid tissue and blood T-cell repertoires from more than 5 Graves' hyperthyroidism patients were also compared in the study. After sampling, hyperthyroidism patients received methimazole starting at 30 mg daily, and ophthalmopathy patients received high-dose intravenous methylprednisolone. The paper reports TCR Vbeta CDR3 sequencing of approximately 140 peripheral blood samples: over 40 ophthalmopathy, some 80 hyperthyroidism and around 17 progressor patients.

Amplification of TCR beta CDR3 regions was carried out from RNA transcripts. For the first round of RT-PCR on the TCR CDR3, the HTBI primer set was used together with the Qiagen OneStep RT-PCR kit. Libraries were constructed in a second round of multiplex PCR, after which size selection and purification were performed. Paired-end sequencing of the libraries was performed with 100 bp reads on an Illumina HiSeq2000. In the paper's pipeline: Raw data were processed with SOAPnuke, discarding reads with adapters, uncalled bases, mean Phred below 15, or no exact constant-primer or identifier match. High-quality paired reads were merged with COPE v1.2.5, and unique nucleotide sequences were defined as clonotypes. MiTCR v1.1 was used to align clonotypes to the IMGT TRBV, TRBD and TRBJ reference segments. The analysis was restricted to V-J combinations with a frequency above 0.0001, which together covered 99.2% of the repertoires. A TCS score was defined as the ratio of F50 (clonal expansion) to E x V (chaos), with BLOSUM62-based TCRdist applied between CDR3 peptides within each V-J. Welch's t-statistics and random forest reduced 500 to 550 V-J features to about 13, which were used in a naive Bayes classifier (R e1071). The raw public data were reprocessed by TCRdb itself: fastp quality trimming at Q25, MiXCR clonotype calling, in-frame beta chains only. A single entry per CDR3 protein holds the most common genes and DNA from its merged rows. The V and J calls were not made by the authors but by TCRdb's processing. This sample gives 530,000 or so distinct CDR3 sequences in total; approximately 25% of them show up just once. The biggest ten clones account for 11% of the sample.

Moderately to severely active disease, a Clinical Activity Score of at least 3, a NOSPECS grade of at least 4, and a duration under 3 months were present in ophthalmopathy patients. Exclusion was applied to patients with uncontrolled infections, other autoimmune diseases, pregnancy or lactation. Clinical symptoms, serum thyroxine and TRAb, thyroid ultrasound, and orbital computed tomography formed the basis for the diagnoses. Ficoll-Paque density gradient centrifugation was used to isolate PBMCs from 10 ml of fresh peripheral blood. Trizol reagent was used to extract total RNA, and RNA quality was then checked on an Agilent 2100 Bioanalyzer. Results the study describes overall, beyond this receptor: Sample size was not statistically predetermined, and blinding of investigators to group allocation was not performed. Most expanded thyroid clonotypes (frequency above 0.001) were also found in blood, which suggests that blood repertoires may mirror thyroid immune responses. A model built on a 13 V-J signature distinguished ophthalmopathy from stable hyperthyroidism, reaching over 85% sensitivity and around 81% specificity in cross-validation and 80%/75% in testing. In validation, progression to ophthalmopathy was predicted by the model with around 71% sensitivity and 72.22% specificity, a median of 6.5 months before onset.

Deletion took 4 bases off V and 4 bases off J, with a span of 20 bases between the germline ends. The CDR1 and CDR2 encoded by the germline V gene are MNHEY and SVGEGT. The CDR3, from cysteine to phenylalanine, totals 17 residues. Just CDR3 DNA is preserved here, 51 bases in frame from base 1. The receptor's source is a woman under 40 with Graves' ophthalmopathy. The V gene is TRBV6-2 or TRBV6-3 and the J gene is TRBJ1-5, and TRBD1 may be the D gene, going by 6 matching bases. Sequenced sample: blood. The DNA is as follows: TGTGCCAGCAGTTCCGGACAGCTACAGGGATGGAATCAGCCCCAGCATTTT. Translated, it reads CASSSGQLQGWNQPQHF.